This T cell receptor (beta chain) came from a study of shared clonotypes between healthy human individuals. None of the donors, who were healthy HIV-negative adults, had recently had acute infections or vaccinations. The CDR3 contains 12 residues. V lost 2 bases and J 5 bases, leaving 6 bases between the germline ends. Germline V gene data show CDR1 as MDHEN and CDR2 as SYDVKM. Study-wide results and limits: Clonotype sharing levels among donors were expected to vary with sequencing depth.

The table came from immunoSEQ multiplex PCR; TCRdb's copy has only in-frame clones and leaves some out. This table holds roughly 500,000 clones, 81% found once. With regard to this clone: What it binds is not known.

The chain uses TRBV28 and TRBJ1-1; D unresolved. The clonotype was recovered from a middle-aged woman in good health. Some clones in this sample may be carry-over from other donors' samples. Sequences were obtained from PBMCs. The DNA for the CDR3 is TGTGCCAGCAGTTTAGTGGGGACTGAAGCTTTCTTT. This translates into CASSLVGTEAFF.